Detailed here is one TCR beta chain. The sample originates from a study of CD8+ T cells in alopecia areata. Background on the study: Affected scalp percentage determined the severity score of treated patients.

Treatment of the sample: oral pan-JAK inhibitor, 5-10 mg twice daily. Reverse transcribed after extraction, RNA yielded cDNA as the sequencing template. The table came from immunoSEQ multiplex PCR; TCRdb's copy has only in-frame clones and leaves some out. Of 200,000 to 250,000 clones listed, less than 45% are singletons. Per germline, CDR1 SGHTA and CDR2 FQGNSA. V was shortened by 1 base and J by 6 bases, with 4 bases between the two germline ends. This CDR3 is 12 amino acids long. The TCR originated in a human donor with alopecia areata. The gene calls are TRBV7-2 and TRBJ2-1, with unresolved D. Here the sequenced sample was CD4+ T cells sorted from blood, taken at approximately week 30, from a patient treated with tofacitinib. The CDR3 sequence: CASSLGLNEQFF. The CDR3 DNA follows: TGTGCCAGCAGCTTAGGACTCAATGAGCAGTTCTTC. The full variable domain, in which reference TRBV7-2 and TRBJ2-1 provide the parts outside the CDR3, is GAGVSQSPSNKVTEKGKDVELRCDPISGHTALYWYRQSLGQGLEFLIYFQGNSAPDKSGLPSDRFSAERTGGSVSTLTIQRTQQEDSAVYLCASSLGLNEQFFGPGTRLTVL.